This T cell receptor (beta chain) was sequenced for a study of blood T cells in healthy people across ages. Germline CDR1 reads MNHEY; CDR2 reads SVGEGT. V lost 7 bases and J lost 7, with 16 bases in between. The CDR3 loop spans 13 amino acids. For the second PCR, which ran for roughly 6 to 12 cycles, a sample-barcoded 5' primer and a J-beta primer mix were used. Each cDNA molecule carried a tag from a template-switch adaptor that contained 12 random nucleotides. Via MiXCR, TCRdb re-called the 5' RACE reads, giving one row per CDR3 protein. The profile covers some 900,000 distinct CDR3 sequences, with 48% appearing a single time and about an eighth taken by the ten largest. Isolated per sample were at least 7 million PBMCs.

The sample consisted of blood. The V and J genes are TRBV6-2 or TRBV6-3 and TRBJ2-5; possible D gene TRBD1, 6 bases. This sequence originates from a man under 40 in good health. The CDR3 is CASTQDRRRTQYF. The CDR3, as DNA: TGTGCCAGCACCCAGGACAGACGCAGGACCCAGTACTTC.